This T cell receptor (beta chain) was captured by sequencing in a study of cytomegalovirus exposure and HLA in healthy donors. Across the study: In an earlier analysis, 95 million to 140 million unique TCR beta sequences were found from some 200 million T cells.

The germline gives CDR1 MNHNS, CDR2 SASEGT. This CDR3 is built from 12 residues. V gave up 6 bases and J gave up 6 bases, with 11 bases separating them. PCR was performed using 60 Vbeta and 13 Jbeta primers. Sequencing used immunoSEQ multiplex PCR; TCRdb keeps in-frame clones, though not all of them. The sample lists roughly 100,000 clones; roughly 66% were seen once. The TCR comes from a woman in her forties or fifties in good health and CMV-seronegative. The sample taken for sequencing was PBMCs. The chain uses TRBV6-1 and TRBJ2-5, with D possibly being TRBD2 (5 bases). CDR3 in DNA: TGTGCCAGCAGGCCTAGGAGGCAGACCCAGTACTTC. Its protein is CASRPRRQTQYF.